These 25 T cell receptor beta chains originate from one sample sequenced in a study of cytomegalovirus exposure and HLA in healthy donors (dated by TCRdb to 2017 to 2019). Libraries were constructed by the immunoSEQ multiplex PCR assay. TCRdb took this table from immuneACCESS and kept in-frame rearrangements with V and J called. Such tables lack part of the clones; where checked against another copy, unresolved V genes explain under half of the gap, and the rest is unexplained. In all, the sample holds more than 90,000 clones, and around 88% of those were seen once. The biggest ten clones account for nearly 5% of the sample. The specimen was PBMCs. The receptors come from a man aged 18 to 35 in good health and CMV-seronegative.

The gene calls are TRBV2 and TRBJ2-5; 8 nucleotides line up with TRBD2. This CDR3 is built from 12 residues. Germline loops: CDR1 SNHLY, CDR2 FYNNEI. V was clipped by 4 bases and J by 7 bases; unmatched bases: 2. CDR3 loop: CASSGTSGTQYF. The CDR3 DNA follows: TGTGCCAGCAGTGGCACTAGCGGGACCCAGTACTTC.

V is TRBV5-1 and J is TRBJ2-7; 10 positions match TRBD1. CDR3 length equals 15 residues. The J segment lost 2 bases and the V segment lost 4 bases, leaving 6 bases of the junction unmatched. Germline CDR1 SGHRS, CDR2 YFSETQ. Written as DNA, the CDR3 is TGCGCCAGCAGCACCACGGGGACAGGGGCCTACGAGCAGTACTTC. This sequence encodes CASSTTGTGAYEQYF.

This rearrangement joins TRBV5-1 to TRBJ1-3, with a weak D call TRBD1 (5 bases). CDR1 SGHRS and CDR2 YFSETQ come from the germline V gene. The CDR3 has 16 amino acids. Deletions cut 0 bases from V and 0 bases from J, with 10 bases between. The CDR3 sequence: CASSLGTLSSGNTIYF. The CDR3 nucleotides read TGCGCCAGCAGCTTGGGGACATTAAGCTCTGGAAACACCATATATTTT.

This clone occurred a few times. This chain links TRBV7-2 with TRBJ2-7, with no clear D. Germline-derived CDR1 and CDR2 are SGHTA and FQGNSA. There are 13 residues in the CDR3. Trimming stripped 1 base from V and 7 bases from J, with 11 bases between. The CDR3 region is CASSLVGIPEQYF. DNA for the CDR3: TGTGCCAGCAGCTTAGTGGGCATACCAGAGCAGTACTTC.

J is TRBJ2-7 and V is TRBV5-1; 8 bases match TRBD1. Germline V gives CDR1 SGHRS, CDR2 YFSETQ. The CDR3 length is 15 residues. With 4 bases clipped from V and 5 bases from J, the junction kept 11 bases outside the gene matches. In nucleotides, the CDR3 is TGCGCCAGCAGCCTAGGGACAGGCAAGGGGCACGAGCAGTACTTC. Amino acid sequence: CASSLGTGKGHEQYF. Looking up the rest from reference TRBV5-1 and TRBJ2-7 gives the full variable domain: KAGVTQTPRYLIKTRGQQVTLSCSPISGHRSVSWYQQTPGQGLQFLFEYFSETQRNKGNFPGRFSGRQFSNSRSEMNVSTLELGDSALYLCASSLGTGKGHEQYFGPGTRLTVT.

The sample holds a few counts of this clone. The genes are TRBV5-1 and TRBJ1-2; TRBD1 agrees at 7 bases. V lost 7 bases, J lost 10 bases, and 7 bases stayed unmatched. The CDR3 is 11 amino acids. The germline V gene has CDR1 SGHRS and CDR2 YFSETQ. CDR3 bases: TGCGCCAGCTATTCTACAGGGGACTACACCTTC. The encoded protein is CASYSTGDYTF.

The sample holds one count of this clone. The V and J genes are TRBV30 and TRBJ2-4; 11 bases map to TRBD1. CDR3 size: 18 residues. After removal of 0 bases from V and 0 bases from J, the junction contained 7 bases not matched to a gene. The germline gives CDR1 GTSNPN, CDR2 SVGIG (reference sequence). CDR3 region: CAWSVGTGGVGAKNIQYF. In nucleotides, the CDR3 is TGTGCCTGGAGTGTCGGGACAGGGGGTGTTGGAGCCAAAAACATTCAGTACTTC.

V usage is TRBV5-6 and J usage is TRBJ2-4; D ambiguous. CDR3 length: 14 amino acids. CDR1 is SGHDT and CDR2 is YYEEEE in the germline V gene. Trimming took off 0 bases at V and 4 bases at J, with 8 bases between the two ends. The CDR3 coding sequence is TGTGCCAGCAGCTTGGTTACAGTTAAAAACATTCAGTACTTC. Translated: CASSLVTVKNIQYF.

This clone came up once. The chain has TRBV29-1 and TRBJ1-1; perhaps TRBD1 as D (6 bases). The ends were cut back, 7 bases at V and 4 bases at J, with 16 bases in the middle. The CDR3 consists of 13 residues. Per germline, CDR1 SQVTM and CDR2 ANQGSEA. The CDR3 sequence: CSAESGEGTEAFF. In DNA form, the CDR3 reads TGCAGCGCCGAGTCAGGGGAGGGCACTGAAGCTTTCTTT. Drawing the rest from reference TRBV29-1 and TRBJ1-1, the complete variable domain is SAVISQKPSRDICQRGTSLTIQCQVDSQVTMMFWYRQQPGQSLTLIATANQGSEATYESGFVIDKFPISRPNLTFSTLTVSNMSPEDSSIYLCSAESGEGTEAFFGQGTRLTVV.

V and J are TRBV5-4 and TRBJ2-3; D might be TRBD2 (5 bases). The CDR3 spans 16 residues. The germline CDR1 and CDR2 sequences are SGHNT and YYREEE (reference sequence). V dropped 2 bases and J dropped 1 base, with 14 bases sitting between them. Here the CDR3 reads CASSLGAGRGTDTQYF. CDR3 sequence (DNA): TGTGCCAGCAGCTTAGGCGCGGGCCGAGGCACAGATACGCAGTATTTT.

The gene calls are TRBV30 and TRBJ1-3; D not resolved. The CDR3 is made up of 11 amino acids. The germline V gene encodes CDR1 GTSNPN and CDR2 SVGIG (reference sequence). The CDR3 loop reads CCWSTGNTIYF. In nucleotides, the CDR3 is TGTTGTTGGTCTACTGGAAACACCATATATTTT. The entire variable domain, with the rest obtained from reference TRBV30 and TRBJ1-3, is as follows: SQTIHQWPATLVQPVGSPLSLECTVEGTSNPNLYWYRQAAGRGLQLLFYSVGIGQISSEVPQNLSASRPQDRQFILSSKKLLLSDSGFYLCCWSTGNTIYFGEGSWLTVV.

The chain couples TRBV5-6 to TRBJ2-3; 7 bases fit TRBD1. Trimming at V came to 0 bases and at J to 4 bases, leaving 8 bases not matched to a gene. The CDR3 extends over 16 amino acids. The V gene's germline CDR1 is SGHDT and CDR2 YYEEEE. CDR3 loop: CASSLEAGGNPDTQYF. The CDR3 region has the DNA TGTGCCAGCAGCTTGGAGGCAGGGGGAAACCCAGATACGCAGTATTTT.

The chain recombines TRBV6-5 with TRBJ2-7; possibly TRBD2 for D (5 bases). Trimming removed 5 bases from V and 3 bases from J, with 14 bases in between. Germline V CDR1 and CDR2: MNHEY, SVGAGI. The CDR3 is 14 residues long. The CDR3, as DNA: TGTGCCAGCAGTCGCGGGCCAATTATCTACGAGCAGTACTTC. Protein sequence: CASSRGPIIYEQYF.

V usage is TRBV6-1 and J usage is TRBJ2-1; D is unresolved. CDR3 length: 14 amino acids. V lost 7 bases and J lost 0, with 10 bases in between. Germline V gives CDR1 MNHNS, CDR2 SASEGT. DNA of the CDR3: TGTGCCAGCATCCCCCTGAGCTCCTACAATGAGCAGTTCTTC. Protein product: CASIPLSSYNEQFF.

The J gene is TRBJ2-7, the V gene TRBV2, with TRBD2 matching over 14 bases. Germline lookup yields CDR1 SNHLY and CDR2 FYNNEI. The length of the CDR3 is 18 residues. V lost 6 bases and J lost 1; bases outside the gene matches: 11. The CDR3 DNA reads TGTGCCAGCAGCCGAGGACTAGCGGGGGGCCACGGATCCTACGAGCAGTACTTC. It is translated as CASSRGLAGGHGSYEQYF. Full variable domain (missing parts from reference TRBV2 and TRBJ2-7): EPEVTQTPSHQVTQMGQEVILRCVPISNHLYFYWYRQILGQKVEFLVSFYNNEISEKSEIFDDQFSVERPDGSNFTLKIRSTKLEDSAMYFCASSRGLAGGHGSYEQYFGPGTRLTVT.

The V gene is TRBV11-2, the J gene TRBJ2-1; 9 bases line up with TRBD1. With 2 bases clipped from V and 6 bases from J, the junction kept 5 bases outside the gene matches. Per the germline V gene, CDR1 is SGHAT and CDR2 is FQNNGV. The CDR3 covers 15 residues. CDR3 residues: CASSLLWTGVNEQFF. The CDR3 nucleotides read TGTGCCAGCAGCTTATTGTGGACAGGGGTCAATGAGCAGTTCTTC.

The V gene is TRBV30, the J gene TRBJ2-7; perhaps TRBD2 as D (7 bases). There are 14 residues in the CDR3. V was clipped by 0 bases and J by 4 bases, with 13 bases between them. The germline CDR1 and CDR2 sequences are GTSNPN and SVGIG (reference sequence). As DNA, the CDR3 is TGTGCCTGGAGTGTGGGGGGGCGCGGGTACGAGCAGTACTTC. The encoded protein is CAWSVGGRGYEQYF.

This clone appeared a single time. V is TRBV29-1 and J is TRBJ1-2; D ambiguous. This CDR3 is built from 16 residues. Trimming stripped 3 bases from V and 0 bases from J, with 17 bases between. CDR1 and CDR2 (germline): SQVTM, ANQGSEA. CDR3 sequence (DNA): TGCAGCGTTGAGGATCCTGGGCCGGATTCTAACTATGGCTACACCTTC. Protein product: CSVEDPGPDSNYGYTF.

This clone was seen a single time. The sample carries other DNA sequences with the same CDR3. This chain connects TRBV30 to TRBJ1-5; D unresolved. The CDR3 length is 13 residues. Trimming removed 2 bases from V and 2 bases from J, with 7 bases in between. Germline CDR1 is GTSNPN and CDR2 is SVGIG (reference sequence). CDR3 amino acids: CAWSRQGNQPQHF. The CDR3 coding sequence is TGTGCCTGGAGTAGGCAGGGCAATCAGCCCCAGCATTTT.

The DNA of the CDR3 is TGTGCCAGTAGTGCGGGACAGGGATCTGGCGAGCAGTACTTC. Its protein is CASSAGQGSGEQYF. This sequence joins TRBV19 and TRBJ2-7; 9 bases map to TRBD1. Trimming at V came to 5 bases and at J to 6 bases, leaving 8 bases not matched to a gene. CDR1 is LNHDA, CDR2 SQIVND, per germline (reference sequence). The CDR3 runs 14 residues.

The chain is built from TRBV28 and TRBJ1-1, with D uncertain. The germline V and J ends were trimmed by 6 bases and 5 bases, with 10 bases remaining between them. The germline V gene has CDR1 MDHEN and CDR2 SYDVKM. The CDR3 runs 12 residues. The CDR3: CASRTLLTEAFF. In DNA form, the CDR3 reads TGTGCCAGCAGGACTCTCTTGACTGAAGCTTTCTTT.

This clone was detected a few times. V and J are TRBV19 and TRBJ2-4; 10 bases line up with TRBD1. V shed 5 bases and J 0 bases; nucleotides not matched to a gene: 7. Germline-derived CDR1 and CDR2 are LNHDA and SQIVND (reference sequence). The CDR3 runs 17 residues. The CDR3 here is CASSPRTGGVAKNIQYF. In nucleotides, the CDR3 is TGTGCCAGTAGTCCCCGGACAGGGGGGGTAGCCAAAAACATTCAGTACTTC.

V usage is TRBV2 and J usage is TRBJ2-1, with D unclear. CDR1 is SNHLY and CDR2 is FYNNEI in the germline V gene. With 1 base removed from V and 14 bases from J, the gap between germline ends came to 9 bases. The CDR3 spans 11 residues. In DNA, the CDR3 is TGTGCCAGCAGTGAAGGGCTGGCTGAGTTCTTC. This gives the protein CASSEGLAEFF. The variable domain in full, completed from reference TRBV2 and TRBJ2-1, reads EPEVTQTPSHQVTQMGQEVILRCVPISNHLYFYWYRQILGQKVEFLVSFYNNEISEKSEIFDDQFSVERPDGSNFTLKIRSTKLEDSAMYFCASSEGLAEFFGPGTRLTVL.

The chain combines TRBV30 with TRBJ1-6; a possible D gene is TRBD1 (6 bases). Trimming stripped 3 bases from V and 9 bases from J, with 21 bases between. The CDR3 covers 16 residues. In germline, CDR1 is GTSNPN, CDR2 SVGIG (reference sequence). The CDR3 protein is CAWRDARGGASSPLHF. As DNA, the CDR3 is TGTGCCTGGAGGGACGCTAGGGGGGGGGCAAGTTCACCCCTCCACTTT. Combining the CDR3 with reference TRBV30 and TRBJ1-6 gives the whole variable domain SQTIHQWPATLVQPVGSPLSLECTVEGTSNPNLYWYRQAAGRGLQLLFYSVGIGQISSEVPQNLSASRPQDRQFILSSKKLLLSDSGFYLCAWRDARGGASSPLHFGNGTRLTVT.

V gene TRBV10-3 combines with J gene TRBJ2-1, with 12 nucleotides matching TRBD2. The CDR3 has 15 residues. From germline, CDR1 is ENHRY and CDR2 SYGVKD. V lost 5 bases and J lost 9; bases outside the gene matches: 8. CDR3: CAISQETSGSSEQFF. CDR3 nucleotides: TGTGCCATCAGTCAGGAGACTAGCGGGAGTAGTGAGCAGTTCTTC.